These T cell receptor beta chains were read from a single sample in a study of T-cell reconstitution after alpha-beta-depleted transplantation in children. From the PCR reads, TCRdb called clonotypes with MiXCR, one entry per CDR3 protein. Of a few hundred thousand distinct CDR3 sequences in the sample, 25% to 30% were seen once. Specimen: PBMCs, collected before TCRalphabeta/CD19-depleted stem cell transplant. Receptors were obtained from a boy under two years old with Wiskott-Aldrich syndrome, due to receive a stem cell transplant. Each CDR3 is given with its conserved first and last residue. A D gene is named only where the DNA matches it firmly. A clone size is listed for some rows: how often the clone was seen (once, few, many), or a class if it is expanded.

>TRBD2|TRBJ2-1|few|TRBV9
CASSVGASGRANEQFF
TGTGCCAGCAGCGTAGGAGCTAGCGGGAGGGCCAATGAGCAGTTCTTC
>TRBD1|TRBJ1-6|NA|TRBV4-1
CASSQGQGPDSPLHF
TGCGCCAGCAGCCAAGGACAGGGACCGGATTCACCCCTCCACTTT
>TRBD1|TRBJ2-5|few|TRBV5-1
CASSTGQGRGETQYF
TGCGCCAGCAGCACGGGACAGGGGAGGGGAGAGACCCAGTACTTC
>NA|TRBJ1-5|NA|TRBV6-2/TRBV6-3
CASSYRRTAGYQPQHF
TGTGCCAGCAGTTACCGGCGGACAGCCGGATATCAGCCCCAGCATTTT
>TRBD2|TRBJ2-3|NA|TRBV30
CAWSVGPRGADTQYF
TGTGCCTGGAGTGTGGGCCCCCGGGGGGCAGATACGCAGTATTTT
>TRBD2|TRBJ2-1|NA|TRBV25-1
CASSSPGTTVNEQFF
TGTGCCAGCAGTTCGCCCGGGACTACCGTCAATGAGCAGTTCTTC
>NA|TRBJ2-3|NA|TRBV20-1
CSARVWEYRADTQYF
TGCAGTGCTAGAGTTTGGGAGTACCGAGCAGATACGCAGTATTTT
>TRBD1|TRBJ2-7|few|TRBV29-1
CSVLRQGSSYEQYF
TGCAGCGTTTTAAGACAGGGCAGCTCCTACGAGCAGTACTTC
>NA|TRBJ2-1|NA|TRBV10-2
CASSAWDRLYNEQFF
TGCGCCAGCAGTGCGTGGGACCGACTTTACAATGAGCAGTTCTTC
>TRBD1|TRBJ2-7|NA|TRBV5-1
CASSLAGTGGYEQYF
TGTGCCAGCAGTTTAGCCGGGACAGGGGGGTACGAGCAGTACTTC
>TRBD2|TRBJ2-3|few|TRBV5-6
CASRTTGLAGVDTQYF
TGTGCCAGCAGGACCACGGGACTAGCGGGAGTAGATACGCAGTATTTT
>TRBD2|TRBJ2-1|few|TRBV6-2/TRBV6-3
CASSKLAGVRNEQFF
TGTGCCAGCAGCAAACTAGCGGGAGTTAGGAATGAGCAGTTCTTC
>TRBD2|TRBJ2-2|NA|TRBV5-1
CASSKQLADRNTGELFF
TGCGCCAGCAGCAAACAACTAGCGGATAGGAACACCGGGGAGCTGTTTTTT
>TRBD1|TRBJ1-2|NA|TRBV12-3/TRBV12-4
CASSWTGFSGYTF
TGTGCCAGCAGCTGGACAGGGTTTAGCGGCTACACCTTC
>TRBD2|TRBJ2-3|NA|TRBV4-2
CASSPGLGGVTDTQYF
TGTGCCAGCAGCCCAGGCCTCGGGGGGGTCACAGATACGCAGTATTTT
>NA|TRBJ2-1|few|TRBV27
CASSTSGLPTEQFF
TGTGCCAGCAGTACGAGCGGACTCCCCACTGAGCAGTTCTTC
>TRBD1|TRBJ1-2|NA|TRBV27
CASSFMGQGGGYTF
TGTGCCAGCAGTTTTATGGGACAGGGAGGAGGCTACACCTTC
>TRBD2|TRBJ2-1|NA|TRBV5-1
CASGETSGNYNEQFF
TGCGCCAGCGGGGAGACTAGCGGGAATTACAATGAGCAGTTCTTC
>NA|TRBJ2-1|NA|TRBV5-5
CASSLDTLGNEQFF
TGTGCCAGCAGCCTTGATACCCTAGGCAATGAGCAGTTCTTC
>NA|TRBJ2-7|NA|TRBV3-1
CASSQFPYEQYF
TGTGCCAGCAGCCAATTCCCCTACGAGCAGTACTTC
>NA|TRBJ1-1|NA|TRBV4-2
CASSQAKGWMNTEAFF
TGTGCCAGCAGCCAAGCGAAGGGTTGGATGAACACTGAAGCTTTCTTT
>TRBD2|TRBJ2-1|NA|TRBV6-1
CASSPTQVAGGYNEQFF
TGTGCCAGCAGCCCTACCCAGGTAGCGGGAGGTTACAATGAGCAGTTCTTC
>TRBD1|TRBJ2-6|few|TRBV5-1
CASSPWGQGASGANVLTF
TGCGCCAGCAGCCCCTGGGGCCAGGGGGCAAGTGGGGCCAACGTCCTGACTTTC
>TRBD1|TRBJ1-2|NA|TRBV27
CASSLSRQGGGYTF
TGTGCCAGCAGTCTTTCCCGACAGGGAGGCGGCTACACCTTC
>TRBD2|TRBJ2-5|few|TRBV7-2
CASSARMTSGRETQYF
TGTGCCAGCAGCGCCCGTATGACTAGCGGGCGGGAGACCCAGTACTTC
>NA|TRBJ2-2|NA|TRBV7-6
CASSFRELNTGELFF
TGTGCCAGCAGCTTTCGGGAGCTGAACACCGGGGAGCTGTTTTTT
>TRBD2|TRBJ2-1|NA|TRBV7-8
CASSVASGGSYNEQFF
TGTGCCAGCAGCGTAGCCAGCGGGGGCTCCTACAATGAGCAGTTCTTC
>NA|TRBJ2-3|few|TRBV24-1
CATSDLIAEGGTDTQYF
TGTGCCACCAGTGATTTGATCGCGGAGGGGGGCACAGATACGCAGTATTTT
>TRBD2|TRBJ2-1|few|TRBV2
CASSLRTSGRIYNEQFF
TGTGCCAGCAGTCTACGGACTAGCGGGAGAATCTACAATGAGCAGTTCTTC
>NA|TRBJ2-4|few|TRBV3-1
CASGYLAGTVKNIQYF
TGTGCCAGCGGGTACCTCGCGGGGACAGTCAAAAACATTCAGTACTTC
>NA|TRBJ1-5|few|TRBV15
CATSRPEVQPQHF
TGTGCCACCAGCAGGCCAGAGGTTCAGCCCCAGCATTTT